This TCR beta chain emerged from a study of cytomegalovirus exposure and HLA in healthy donors. General observations from the study: Reportedly, TCR beta sequences accurately predicted HLA-A and HLA-B alleles in most subjects. Among immune exposure information, only CMV serostatus was available. More clonal expansion characterized HLA-associated TCR beta chains than equally common others in a later analysis.

Worth noting for this clone: No antigen is known for it.

This CDR3 has 14 residues. The ends lost 4 bases at V and 4 bases at J; junction bases unmatched: 3. Per the germline V gene, CDR1 is SGHTA and CDR2 is FQGNSA. PCR primers comprised 60 Vbeta and 13 Jbeta primers. Measured with immunoSEQ multiplex PCR; TCRdb has only the in-frame clones, and not every one. The top ten clones hold about 6.8% of a sample with 100,000 to 120,000 clones, around 80% of them seen once. Specimen: PBMCs. The receptor comes from a man aged 30 to 39 in good health and CMV-seropositive. This rearrangement joins TRBV7-2 to TRBJ1-2, with 10 bases aligning to TRBD1. CDR3 in DNA: TGTGCCAGCAGCTCACGGGACAGGGGCTATGGCTACACCTTC. Residues: CASSSRDRGYGYTF.